Following are 27 T cell receptor beta chains from one sample sequenced in a study of cytomegalovirus exposure and HLA in healthy donors. The PCR employed 60 Vbeta primers together with 13 Jbeta primers. The repertoire was sequenced with immunoSEQ multiplex PCR; TCRdb's copy has only in-frame clones and lacks some. The sample comprises some 150,000 clones, roughly 79% of which are singletons, and over 1.3% rests with the top ten. The sequencing input was PBMCs. The receptors derive from a middle-aged woman in good health and CMV-seronegative.

The V and J genes are TRBV25-1 and TRBJ1-6; D is uncertain. Germline-derived CDR1 and CDR2 are MGHDK and SYGVNS. Trimming cost V 3 bases and J 5 bases, with 8 bases left between them. This CDR3 is built from 14 residues. The CDR3 sequence is CASSDIRDNSPLHF. The CDR3 bases are TGTGCCAGCAGTGATATCCGGGATAATTCACCCCTCCACTTT.

V gene TRBV2 combines with J gene TRBJ2-5, with D hard to call. This CDR3 contains 11 residues. Germline assignment: CDR1 SNHLY and CDR2 FYNNEI. V was cut by 9 bases and J by 5 bases, with 10 bases left in between. The CDR3 bases are TGTGCCAGTCTCATACTGGAGACCCAGTACTTC. Its translation: CASLILETQYF.

This clone was detected once. V gene TRBV6-6 combines with J gene TRBJ2-7; no definite D call. The CDR3 spans 12 residues. Trimming cost V 2 bases and J 5 bases, with 7 bases left between them. Germline V gene lookup returns CDR1 MNHNY and CDR2 SVGAGI (reference sequence). In DNA form, the CDR3 reads TGTGCCAGCAGTTACATAACAGACGAGCAGTACTTC. The encoded protein is CASSYITDEQYF.

This clone has a single count. This chain connects TRBV6-6 to TRBJ2-7; D call uncertain. V was pared by 3 bases and J by 2 bases, with 5 bases between. Germline V CDR1 and CDR2: MNHNY, SVGAGI (reference sequence). The CDR3 is 12 residues long. The CDR3 loop is CASSYPAYEQYF. Here the CDR3 DNA reads TGTGCCAGCAGTTATCCCGCCTACGAGCAGTACTTC.

The chain uses TRBV7-2 and TRBJ1-4; 8 nucleotides match TRBD1. Germline-derived CDR1 and CDR2 are SGHTA and FQGNSA. The CDR3 has 16 amino acids. With 3 bases clipped from V and 2 bases from J, the junction kept 5 bases outside the gene matches. CDR3 sequence (DNA): TGTGCCAGCAGCTTCAGGGGGCGGCCGACTAATGAAAAACTGTTTTTT. Translated, it gives CASSFRGRPTNEKLFF.

CDR3: CASTLRGGTYNSPLHF. CDR3 DNA sequence: TGTGCCAGTACCCTCCGGGGGGGGACCTATAATTCACCCCTCCACTTT. The gene calls are TRBV19 and TRBJ1-6, with TRBD1 as a possible D gene (5 bases). The V gene lost 7 bases and the J gene lost 2 bases, with 15 bases spanning the gap. The CDR3 totals 16 residues. Germline lookup yields CDR1 LNHDA and CDR2 SQIVND (reference sequence).

The J gene is TRBJ2-6, the V gene TRBV5-1; 7 bases agree with TRBD1. V lost 4 bases, J lost 0 bases, and 10 bases stayed unmatched. The CDR3 is made up of 18 amino acids. Germline-derived CDR1 and CDR2 are SGHRS and YFSETQ. As DNA, the CDR3 is TGCGCCAGCAGCGCCGGGACAGTGGATGTCTCTGGGGCCAACGTCCTGACTTTC. This translates into CASSAGTVDVSGANVLTF.

The table lists this clone with a few counts. The V call is TRBV2, the J call TRBJ1-2; the D is unclear. Germline V CDR1 and CDR2: SNHLY, FYNNEI. The CDR3 is 15 amino acids. V was shortened by 4 bases and J by 8 bases, with 20 bases between the two germline ends. The chain's CDR3 is CASSVLERPARGYTF. DNA for the CDR3: TGTGCCAGCAGTGTACTCGAACGTCCGGCTAGGGGCTACACCTTC.

The chain is built from TRBV6-5 and TRBJ1-2; 10 nucleotides agree with TRBD1. The CDR3 runs 15 residues. Germline values: CDR1 MNHEY, CDR2 SVGAGI. The J segment lost 7 bases and the V segment lost 5 bases, leaving 10 bases of the junction unmatched. Here the CDR3 DNA reads TGTGCCAGCAGTCTAGATGGACAGGGGGGAGGTGGCTACACCTTC. It specifies CASSLDGQGGGGYTF.

This clone has only a few counts. The chain joins TRBV5-8 to TRBJ1-4; a weak D match, TRBD1 (5 bases). The germline V and J ends were trimmed by 4 bases and 6 bases, with 16 bases remaining between them. The CDR3 is 15 amino acids. Looked up from germline, CDR1 is SGHTS and CDR2 is YDEGEE. Written as DNA, the CDR3 is TGTGCCAGCAGCCCAGTCAGGGAAGGTGATGAAAAACTGTTTTTT. Amino acid sequence: CASSPVREGDEKLFF.

The chain is built from TRBV7-9 and TRBJ1-2, with D possibly being TRBD1 (5 bases). The CDR3 has 15 amino acids. Trimming shortened V by 7 bases and J by 1 base, and 16 bases separated the two germline ends. Germline CDR1 SEHNR, CDR2 FQNEAQ (reference sequence). In DNA, the CDR3 is TGTGCCAGCACCACTTGGGGGGAGGGTAACTATGGCTACACCTTC. Its translation: CASTTWGEGNYGYTF.

This clone showed up just a few times. The chain carries TRBV4-1 and TRBJ1-2, with D perhaps TRBD1 (6 bases). The CDR3 extends over 16 amino acids. Germline loops: CDR1 MGHRA, CDR2 YSYEKL. V lost 5 bases to trimming and J lost 0 bases, with 16 bases between them. CDR3: CASSMTSQGSNYGYTF. CDR3 nucleotide sequence: TGCGCCAGCAGCATGACCTCACAGGGATCTAACTATGGCTACACCTTC.

This CDR3 is CASSPSTGLGETQYF. Here the CDR3 DNA reads TGTGCCAGCAGCCCCTCCACAGGGTTAGGGGAGACCCAGTACTTC. The V and J genes are TRBV6-1 and TRBJ2-5; D perhaps matches TRBD1 (6 bases). The CDR3 contains 15 residues. CDR1 and CDR2 (germline): MNHNS, SASEGT. V was trimmed by 6 bases and J by 5 bases, leaving 19 bases between them.

This clone was counted only a few times. The chain carries TRBV7-2 and TRBJ2-7, with TRBD1 matching over 8 bases. Germline V lookup: CDR1 SGHTA, CDR2 FQGNSA. The CDR3 is 16 amino acids. The ends lost 2 bases at V and 3 bases at J; junction bases unmatched: 9. The CDR3 nucleotides are TGTGCCAGCAGCTTAATCGCCACAGGGGGAGACTACGAGCAGTACTTC. Its protein is CASSLIATGGDYEQYF.

The rearrangement uses TRBV10-3 and TRBJ2-5, with 9 bases matching TRBD1. CDR3 size: 12 residues. From germline, CDR1 is ENHRY and CDR2 SYGVKD. Germline trimming cut 11 bases from V and 3 bases from J; bases unmatched to any gene: 4. CDR3 loop: CAARTGEETQYF. The CDR3 nucleotides read TGTGCCGCCCGGACAGGGGAAGAGACCCAGTACTTC.

This chain uses TRBV10-3 with TRBJ1-4; D gene uncertain. Germline V CDR1 and CDR2: ENHRY, SYGVKD. The CDR3 consists of 14 residues. V lost 4 bases, J lost 6 bases, and 12 bases lay in between. CDR3 coding DNA: TGTGCCATCAGTGTGCGGGGAGGAGATGAAAAACTGTTTTTT. It translates to CAISVRGGDEKLFF.

This chain joins TRBV28 and TRBJ2-4; possible D gene TRBD1, 5 bases. Trimming removed 7 bases from V and 9 bases from J, with 19 bases in between. From germline, CDR1 is MDHEN and CDR2 SYDVKM. The CDR3 is 14 amino acids. CDR3 region: CASTTTPGFAIQYF. In DNA form, the CDR3 reads TGTGCCAGCACCACTACTCCAGGGTTTGCCATTCAGTACTTC. Complete variable domain (other parts from reference TRBV28 and TRBJ2-4): DVKVTQSSRYLVKRTGEKVFLECVQDMDHENMFWYRQDPGLGLRLIYFSYDVKMKEKGDIPEGYSVSREKKERFSLILESASTNQTSMYLCASTTTPGFAIQYFGAGTRLSVL.

V is TRBV7-9 and J is TRBJ2-7; the D gene is possibly TRBD1 (5 bases). CDR1 is SEHNR and CDR2 is FQNEAQ in the germline V gene (reference sequence). The CDR3 totals 15 residues. V lost 1 base to trimming and J lost 0 bases, with 10 bases between them. The CDR3 DNA follows: TGTGCCAGCAGCTTAGGAGCAGGGATCTCCTACGAGCAGTACTTC. Translating it yields CASSLGAGISYEQYF.

This chain joins TRBV28 and TRBJ2-2; TRBD2 aligns across 8 bases. V shed 1 base and J 9 bases; nucleotides not matched to a gene: 13. Germline CDR1 MDHEN, CDR2 SYDVKM. This CDR3 is 17 amino acids long. The CDR3 region is CASSLSIRAGGPRELFF. CDR3 sequence (DNA): TGTGCCAGCAGTTTATCGATCCGGGCGGGGGGACCGAGGGAGCTGTTTTTT.

This clone was seen only a few times. The chain couples TRBV6-5 to TRBJ1-6; TRBD1 matches 9 bases. Germline CDR1 MNHEY, CDR2 SVGAGI. J gave up 10 bases and V 4 bases, and 8 bases lay outside the gene matches. The CDR3 sequence is 15 residues long. The chain's CDR3 is CASSSGTGLVSPLHF. Written as DNA, the CDR3 is TGTGCCAGCAGTTCCGGGACAGGGTTGGTCTCACCCCTCCACTTT.

The V gene is TRBV14, the J gene TRBJ2-7, with D possibly TRBD1 on 5 matching bases. With 1 base removed from V and 2 bases from J, the gap between germline ends came to 12 bases. The CDR3 is 15 amino acids. Germline CDR1 and CDR2: SGHDN and FVKESK. CDR3 loop: CASSQGGAFPYEQYF. CDR3 DNA sequence: TGTGCCAGCAGCCAAGGTGGGGCATTCCCCTACGAGCAGTACTTC.

The rearrangement uses TRBV15 and TRBJ2-1; 8 positions match TRBD2. Germline assignment: CDR1 LNHNV and CDR2 YYDKDF (reference sequence). This CDR3 has 17 amino acids. V lost 2 bases, J lost 10 bases, and 16 bases stayed unmatched. CDR3 sequence reads: CATSRPAASGPPAEQFF. CDR3 coding DNA: TGTGCCACCAGCAGACCAGCGGCTAGCGGGCCTCCCGCGGAGCAGTTCTTC.

A few counts support this clone. The chain employs TRBV10-3 and TRBJ1-1, with TRBD1 as a possible D gene (6 bases). Trimming shortened V by 3 bases and J by 5 bases, and 13 bases separated the two germline ends. Germline CDR1 is ENHRY and CDR2 is SYGVKD. The CDR3 length is 14 residues. This CDR3 is CAISEDRRWTEAFF. The CDR3 bases are TGTGCCATCAGTGAAGACAGGCGGTGGACTGAAGCTTTCTTT.

This rearrangement joins TRBV7-2 to TRBJ2-5; TRBD2 is a possible D gene (6 bases). The CDR3 contains 14 residues. V was trimmed by 3 bases and J by 1 base, leaving 9 bases between them. Germline-derived CDR1 and CDR2 are SGHTA and FQGNSA. The CDR3: CASSFGGGQETQYF. The CDR3 nucleotides read TGTGCCAGCAGCTTCGGGGGAGGCCAAGAGACCCAGTACTTC.

The rearrangement uses TRBV11-2 and TRBJ1-4; 8 nucleotides align to TRBD1. The germline gives CDR1 SGHAT, CDR2 FQNNGV. Trimming took 3 bases from V and 7 from J; bases not matched to a gene: 10. The CDR3 covers 16 residues. CDR3 DNA sequence: TGTGCCAGCAGCTTTGGCCAGGGGGCGCGAAGTGAAAAACTGTTTTTT. Protein product: CASSFGQGARSEKLFF.

This clone was detected only a few times. The chain recombines TRBV29-1 with TRBJ2-4; 7 bases align to TRBD1. The J segment lost 6 bases and the V segment lost 4 bases, leaving 6 bases of the junction unmatched. The CDR3 sequence is 13 residues long. Looked up from germline, CDR1 is SQVTM and CDR2 is ANQGSEA. CDR3 in amino acids: CSVVTGFTNIQYF. The CDR3 DNA is TGCAGCGTTGTGACAGGGTTCACAAACATTCAGTACTTC.

The V gene is TRBV5-1, the J gene TRBJ1-1; TRBD1 might be the D (6 bases). The germline gives CDR1 SGHRS, CDR2 YFSETQ. Between the trimmed V and J ends, which lost 4 bases and 0 bases, there was a span of 13 bases. The CDR3 consists of 15 residues. The CDR3 nucleotides read TGCGCCAGCAGCCTGGACAGACCTATGAACACTGAAGCTTTCTTT. It specifies CASSLDRPMNTEAFF.